These 11 T cell receptor beta chains were all obtained from the same sample, sequenced in a study of sequential checkpoint blockade in melanoma. Measured with immunoSEQ multiplex PCR; TCRdb has only the in-frame clones, and not every one. The profile shows some 18,000 clones, around 77% of them singletons. Treatment meaning: randomized to nivolumab then ipilimumab (arm A) or the reverse (arm B). The source material was CD8+ T cells sorted from blood (inferred from file names), sampled from a patient given nivolumab and ipilimumab in sequence. The source is a human donor with melanoma.

V and J are TRBV6-5 and TRBJ2-7; 8 bases fit TRBD1. CDR1 MNHEY and CDR2 SVGAGI come from the germline V gene. The ends lost 1 base at V and 3 bases at J; junction bases unmatched: 5. CDR3 length: 15 residues. The CDR3 is CASSYWTGMDYEQYF. The DNA for the CDR3 is TGTGCCAGCAGTTACTGGACAGGGATGGACTACGAGCAGTACTTC.

The chain is built from TRBV28 and TRBJ2-1; perhaps TRBD2 as D (6 bases). V gave up 2 bases and J gave up 5 bases, with 10 bases separating them. Germline V lookup: CDR1 MDHEN, CDR2 SYDVKM. The CDR3 length is 14 residues. In DNA form, the CDR3 reads TGTGCCAGCAGTTTAATAGGAGGGGACAATGAGCAGTTCTTC. This codes for CASSLIGGDNEQFF.

This clone is a singleton in its sample. This chain links TRBV5-1 with TRBJ1-1; maybe TRBD1 (6 bases). CDR1 and CDR2 from the germline V gene are SGHRS and YFSETQ. The CDR3 loop spans 14 amino acids. The ends were cut back, 1 base at V and 0 bases at J, with 7 bases in the middle. Here the CDR3 DNA reads TGCGCCAGCAGCTTGAGGGGGATGAACACTGAAGCTTTCTTT. Translating it yields CASSLRGMNTEAFF. Looking up the rest from reference TRBV5-1 and TRBJ1-1 gives the full variable domain: KAGVTQTPRYLIKTRGQQVTLSCSPISGHRSVSWYQQTPGQGLQFLFEYFSETQRNKGNFPGRFSGRQFSNSRSEMNVSTLELGDSALYLCASSLRGMNTEAFFGQGTRLTVV.

The rearrangement joins TRBV19 to TRBJ2-1, with TRBD2 identical over 11 bases. With 6 bases clipped from V and 10 bases from J, the junction kept 11 bases outside the gene matches. The CDR3 has 15 amino acids. The germline V gene encodes CDR1 LNHDA and CDR2 SQIVND (reference sequence). The CDR3: CASSHIPGLAEEQFF. DNA of the CDR3: TGTGCCAGTAGCCACATCCCGGGACTAGCGGAGGAGCAGTTCTTC.

The chain carries TRBV11-2 and TRBJ1-1, with D perhaps TRBD1 (6 bases). Per germline, CDR1 SGHAT and CDR2 FQNNGV. Trimming pared 6 bases from V and 5 bases from J, leaving 16 bases between. This CDR3 has 14 amino acids. This chain's CDR3 is CASSSYLGATEAFF. CDR3 in DNA: TGTGCCAGCAGTTCCTATCTGGGGGCGACTGAAGCTTTCTTT.

The gene calls are TRBV7-9 and TRBJ1-6; TRBD1 matches 7 bases. CDR1 and CDR2 (germline): SEHNR, FQNEAQ (reference sequence). The CDR3 covers 16 residues. Trimming took 0 bases from V and 7 from J; bases not matched to a gene: 6. The CDR3 loop reads CASSLAREGANSPLHF. CDR3 nucleotides: TGTGCCAGCAGCTTAGCGCGGGAGGGGGCCAATTCACCCCTCCACTTT.

This chain uses TRBV6-5 with TRBJ1-2; D call uncertain. V lost 10 bases and J lost 5, with 8 bases in between. This CDR3 has 10 amino acids. Germline V gene data show CDR1 as MNHEY and CDR2 as SVGAGI. The CDR3 DNA follows: TGTGCCACCCGTTTGTATGGCTACACCTTC. Translation: CATRLYGYTF.

In its sample, this clone was seen once. The genes are TRBV28 and TRBJ1-1; D is perhaps TRBD1 (5 bases). CDR3 length equals 13 residues. V lost 5 bases and J lost 4, with 11 bases in between. Germline CDR1 reads MDHEN; CDR2 reads SYDVKM. The CDR3 region is CASSRDRATEAFF. The CDR3 DNA follows: TGTGCCAGCAGTCGAGACAGAGCCACTGAAGCTTTCTTT. Supplemented by reference TRBV28 and TRBJ1-1, the full variable domain reads DVKVTQSSRYLVKRTGEKVFLECVQDMDHENMFWYRQDPGLGLRLIYFSYDVKMKEKGDIPEGYSVSREKKERFSLILESASTNQTSMYLCASSRDRATEAFFGQGTRLTVV.

The V gene is TRBV6-1, the J gene TRBJ1-5; D remains ambiguous. The CDR3 loop spans 15 amino acids. V was shortened by 0 bases and J by 8 bases, with 14 bases between the two germline ends. Germline lookup yields CDR1 MNHNS and CDR2 SASEGT. DNA of the CDR3: TGTGCCAGCAGTGAAGCTGGAGGATTTGAAAAGCCCCAGCATTTT. It codes for CASSEAGGFEKPQHF.

The chain uses TRBV27 and TRBJ2-7; the D is unclear. Germline V gene sequence: CDR1 MNHEY, CDR2 SMNVEV (reference sequence). This CDR3 spans 14 amino acids. Trimming left V 1 base short and J 7 bases short, with 14 bases between. The CDR3 nucleotides read TGTGCCAGCAGTTTATTCTATCGAGTCGGGGAGCAGTACTTC. Amino acids: CASSLFYRVGEQYF.

V is TRBV19 and J is TRBJ2-2, with 7 positions matching TRBD2. The germline V gene encodes CDR1 LNHDA and CDR2 SQIVND (reference sequence). Unmatched junction bases numbered 5, after V lost 6 bases and J lost 4 bases. The CDR3 is 14 amino acids. The CDR3 is CASRLGGSTGELFF. For the CDR3, the DNA is TGTGCCAGTAGGCTCGGGGGGAGCACCGGGGAGCTGTTTTTT.